This TCR beta chain was recovered during a study of cytomegalovirus exposure and HLA in healthy donors. CDR3 size: 13 residues. V lost 5 bases and J lost 5, with 12 bases in between. Germline CDR1 MNHEY, CDR2 SMNVEV (reference sequence). In this sample, this clone turned up a few times. The assay was immunoSEQ multiplex PCR, and TCRdb's table has in-frame clones only and misses some. Seen here are 160,000 or so clones, about 87% observed once, and the top ten hold roughly 1.4%. Sequencing was carried out using PBMCs. This rearrangement joins TRBV27 to TRBJ1-1; D may be TRBD1 (5 bases). This clonotype was obtained from a woman in her thirties in good health and CMV-seronegative. Written as DNA, the CDR3 is TGTGCCAGCAGTCCGGGACTCCTGACTGAAGCTTTCTTT. Protein sequence: CASSPGLLTEAFF.